The rows below give T cell receptor beta chains drawn from one sample of a study of OX40 agonist ivuxolimab in advanced cancers. Clones were read by immunoSEQ multiplex PCR, and TCRdb kept only the in-frame ones, dropping some. This sample carries around 70,000 clones, roughly 80% of them seen once, and the ten largest clones take approximately 2.3%. The sample here was CD4+ or CD8+ T cells sorted from blood, taken in a trial of the OX40 agonist ivuxolimab. The receptor source for this set is an adult with an advanced solid tumor such as melanoma, head and neck, liver or kidney cancer. Each CDR3 is given with its conserved first and last residue. A D gene is named only where the DNA matches it firmly. Not all rows give a size; the values are once, few, many and, for expanded clones, a class.

v_call: TRBV11-3
d_call: TRBD2
clone_size: -
j_call: TRBJ2-1
cdr3_aa: CASSLVAGNNEQFF
cdr3_nt: TGTGCCAGCAGCTTAGTAGCGGGAAACAATGAGCAGTTCTTC

v_call: TRBV18
d_call: TRBD2
clone_size: -
j_call: TRBJ2-1
cdr3_aa: CASSPPAGGEYNEQFF
cdr3_nt: TGTGCCAGCTCACCACCAGCGGGAGGGGAGTACAATGAGCAGTTCTTC

v_call: TRBV7-2
d_call: -
clone_size: few
j_call: TRBJ1-6
cdr3_aa: CASSLDRGASYNSPLHF
cdr3_nt: TGTGCCAGCAGCTTAGATAGGGGGGCCTCCTATAATTCACCCCTCCACTTT

v_call: TRBV18
d_call: -
clone_size: -
j_call: TRBJ2-3
cdr3_aa: CASSARTDTQYF
cdr3_nt: TGTGCCAGCTCAGCGCGCACAGATACGCAGTATTTT

v_call: TRBV19
d_call: -
clone_size: few
j_call: TRBJ1-5
cdr3_aa: CASGPGNQPQHF
cdr3_nt: TGTGCCAGCGGCCCGGGCAATCAGCCCCAGCATTTT

v_call: TRBV6-6
d_call: TRBD1
clone_size: -
j_call: TRBJ1-2
cdr3_aa: CASTPDRAYGYTF
cdr3_nt: TGTGCCAGCACCCCCGACAGGGCCTATGGCTACACCTTC

v_call: TRBV6-5
d_call: -
clone_size: -
j_call: TRBJ2-7
cdr3_aa: CASSGAGVYEQYF
cdr3_nt: TGTGCCAGCAGCGGGGCAGGGGTTTACGAGCAGTACTTC

v_call: TRBV27
d_call: -
clone_size: -
j_call: TRBJ1-2
cdr3_aa: CASSRSSQYGYTF
cdr3_nt: TGTGCCAGCAGCCGAAGCAGTCAGTATGGCTACACCTTC

v_call: TRBV27
d_call: TRBD1
clone_size: few
j_call: TRBJ2-2
cdr3_aa: CASSLSTVWGQGPGELFF
cdr3_nt: TGTGCCAGCAGTTTATCGACGGTTTGGGGACAGGGACCCGGGGAGCTGTTTTTT

v_call: TRBV5-1
d_call: -
clone_size: -
j_call: TRBJ2-5
cdr3_aa: CASSLGLARETQYF
cdr3_nt: TGCGCCAGCAGCTTGGGCCTAGCACGGGAGACCCAGTACTTC

v_call: TRBV5-1
d_call: TRBD1
clone_size: -
j_call: TRBJ1-5
cdr3_aa: CASSEYPLGTADQPQHF
cdr3_nt: TGCGCCAGCAGCGAGTACCCGCTAGGGACAGCTGATCAGCCCCAGCATTTT

v_call: TRBV28
d_call: -
clone_size: -
j_call: TRBJ1-1
cdr3_aa: CASSNSKLEAFF
cdr3_nt: TGTGCCAGCAGTAACAGCAAGTTAGAAGCTTTCTTT

v_call: TRBV11-3
d_call: -
clone_size: -
j_call: TRBJ2-3
cdr3_aa: CASSLRGGIGADTQYF
cdr3_nt: TGTGCCAGCAGCTTACGGGGCGGGATAGGGGCAGATACGCAGTATTTT

v_call: TRBV6-5
d_call: -
clone_size: -
j_call: TRBJ1-6
cdr3_aa: CASNTGNYNSPLHF
cdr3_nt: TGTGCCAGCAATACAGGGAACTATAATTCACCCCTCCACTTT

v_call: TRBV7-9
d_call: -
clone_size: -
j_call: TRBJ2-5
cdr3_aa: CASSLGPGETQYF
cdr3_nt: TGTGCCAGCAGCTTAGGGCCCGGAGAGACCCAGTACTTC

v_call: TRBV29-1
d_call: -
clone_size: -
j_call: TRBJ2-2
cdr3_aa: CSVEETPGNTGELFF
cdr3_nt: TGCAGCGTTGAGGAGACACCCGGGAACACCGGGGAGCTGTTTTTT

v_call: TRBV7-2
d_call: -
clone_size: -
j_call: TRBJ1-2
cdr3_aa: CASSLGPGYTF
cdr3_nt: TGTGCCAGCAGCTTAGGGCCTGGCTACACCTTC